The entry below gives a single T cell receptor (beta chain) sequence along with its context. Its specificity is unknown. Measured with immunoSEQ multiplex PCR; TCRdb has only the in-frame clones, and not every one. This table has about 180,000 clones, 80% to 90% appearing once. The sample belongs to a study of cytomegalovirus exposure and HLA in healthy donors. Study findings and constraints: High specificity and sensitivity for cytomegalovirus status were reported for the classifier.

V lost 7 bases and J lost 1, with 16 bases in between. Germline V gene sequence: CDR1 SQVTM, CDR2 ANQGSEA. This CDR3 has 14 residues. This clonotype was obtained from a woman aged 25-40 years in good health and CMV-seronegative. The sequenced sample was PBMCs. This chain links TRBV29-1 with TRBJ1-1, with a possible D match to TRBD1 (5 bases). The DNA of the CDR3 is TGCAGCGCCGGGGGAGGTGAAGGGAACACTGAAGCTTTCTTT. This gives the protein CSAGGGEGNTEAFF. The variable domain in full, with the rest retrieved from reference TRBV29-1 and TRBJ1-1, is SAVISQKPSRDICQRGTSLTIQCQVDSQVTMMFWYRQQPGQSLTLIATANQGSEATYESGFVIDKFPISRPNLTFSTLTVSNMSPEDSSIYLCSAGGGEGNTEAFFGQGTRLTVV.